One and the same sample provided the 22 T cell receptor beta chains below, sequenced in a study of blood T cell repertoires in COVID-19. Sequenced by immunoSEQ multiplex PCR; TCRdb stores in-frame clones only, minus some. The sample lists a few hundred thousand clones; about 88% were seen once. The sequenced sample consisted of peripheral blood. The receptors stem from a man in his forties or fifties with COVID-19, enrolled during active disease.

The chain employs TRBV5-1 and TRBJ1-2; 10 bases agree with TRBD1. This CDR3 has 17 amino acids. V lost 3 bases to trimming and J lost 1 base; unmatched junction nucleotides: 9. The V gene's germline CDR1 is SGHRS and CDR2 YFSETQ. The CDR3 nucleotides read TGCGCCAGCAGCTCCGGGACAGGGGCTTGGAATAACTATGGCTACACCTTC. Translation gives CASSSGTGAWNNYGYTF.

The V gene is TRBV6-2 or TRBV6-3, the J gene TRBJ2-2; D might be TRBD1 (6 bases). The V gene's germline CDR1 is MNHEY and CDR2 SVGEGT. The V gene lost 6 bases and the J gene lost 4 bases, with 9 bases spanning the gap. There are 13 residues in the CDR3. Here the CDR3 reads CASSGQSTGELFF. In DNA form, the CDR3 reads TGTGCCAGCAGCGGACAGAGCACCGGGGAGCTGTTTTTT.

A single count supports this clone. The gene calls are TRBV15 and TRBJ2-5; D unresolved. Germline V gives CDR1 LNHNV, CDR2 YYDKDF (reference sequence). Trimming cost V 4 bases and J 3 bases, with 12 bases left between them. The CDR3 sequence is 14 residues long. CDR3 DNA sequence: TGTGCCACCAGCAAACACGGTGGAGAAGAGACCCAGTACTTC. The encoded protein is CATSKHGGEETQYF.

J is TRBJ1-1 and V is TRBV9, with D tentatively TRBD1 (5 bases). In germline, CDR1 is SGDLS, CDR2 YYNGEE. The CDR3 extends over 16 amino acids. V lost 0 bases and J lost 3, with 15 bases in between. CDR3 protein: CASSVVPGLPHTEAFF. The CDR3 nucleotides are TGTGCCAGCAGCGTAGTACCGGGACTCCCTCACACTGAAGCTTTCTTT. The full variable domain, its missing parts supplied by reference TRBV9 and TRBJ1-1, is DSGVTQTPKHLITATGQRVTLRCSPRSGDLSVYWYQQSLDQGLQFLIQYYNGEERAKGNILERFSAQQFPDLHSELNLSSLELGDSALYFCASSVVPGLPHTEAFFGQGTRLTVV.

The chain links TRBV28 to TRBJ2-1; 8 nucleotides agree with TRBD2. Unmatched junction bases numbered 15, after V lost 5 bases and J lost 9 bases. Germline-derived CDR1 and CDR2 are MDHEN and SYDVKM. The CDR3 sequence is 16 residues long. For the CDR3, the DNA is TGTGCCAGCAGTCCAAGCGGGAGCGGAGGAGGAGGTGAGCAGTTCTTC. Translated, it gives CASSPSGSGGGGEQFF.

The rearrangement uses TRBV12-3 or TRBV12-4 and TRBJ1-6, with TRBD1 as a possible D gene (5 bases). This CDR3 spans 12 amino acids. Between the trimmed V and J ends, which lost 4 bases and 11 bases, there was a span of 9 bases. CDR3 residues: CASSWGVPPLHF. CDR3 DNA sequence: TGTGCCAGCAGTTGGGGGGTACCACCCCTCCACTTT.

The rearrangement joins TRBV18 to TRBJ1-5, with unresolved D. V gave up 6 bases and J gave up 1 base, with 16 bases separating them. This CDR3 comprises 16 residues. From germline, CDR1 is KGHSH and CDR2 LQKENI. CDR3 in DNA: TGTGCCAGCTCCCTAAAAGCGAGGGCAAGCAATCAGCCCCAGCATTTT. Its protein product is CASSLKARASNQPQHF. Together with reference TRBV18 and TRBJ1-5, the CDR3 gives the full variable domain: NAGVMQNPRHLVRRRGQEARLRCSPMKGHSHVYWYRQLPEEGLKFMVYLQKENIIDESGMPKERFSAEFPKEGPSILRIQQVVRGDSAAYFCASSLKARASNQPQHFGDGTRLSIL.

This sequence joins TRBV9 and TRBJ2-4; TRBD2 is a possible D gene (5 bases). The CDR3 consists of 15 residues. V dropped 2 bases and J dropped 6 bases, with 15 bases sitting between them. The V gene's germline CDR1 is SGDLS and CDR2 YYNGEE. The CDR3 nucleotides read TGTGCCAGCAGCGTCTCCCCCGGGGTGGGAAACATTCAGTACTTC. The encoded protein is CASSVSPGVGNIQYF.

Remarks on this clone: This sample includes further DNA sequences coding for the same CDR3. CDR3 residues: CASSLEREGYEQYF. The DNA for the CDR3 is TGTGCCAGCAGCTTGGAGCGGGAGGGCTACGAGCAGTACTTC. V usage is TRBV5-4 and J usage is TRBJ2-7; 10 bases align to TRBD2. The trim removed 0 bases at V and 3 bases at J, leaving 0 bases unmatched. Germline V lookup: CDR1 SGHNT, CDR2 YYREEE (reference sequence). This CDR3 comprises 14 residues. Full variable domain (rest looked up from reference TRBV5-4 and TRBJ2-7): ETGVTQSPTHLIKTRGQQVTLRCSSQSGHNTVSWYQQALGQGPQFIFQYYREEENGRGNFPPRFSGLQFPNYSSELNVNALELDDSALYLCASSLEREGYEQYFGPGTRLTVT.

This CDR3 is CASSQAVQSYQEHYGYTF. CDR3 sequence (DNA): TGCGCCAGCAGCCAAGCAGTACAGTCCTACCAGGAACACTATGGCTACACCTTC. This chain uses TRBV4-3 with TRBJ1-2, with D uncertain. V gave up 1 base and J gave up 3 bases, with 21 bases separating them. The CDR3 covers 18 residues. The V gene's germline CDR1 is LGHNA and CDR2 YSLEER.

J is TRBJ1-5 and V is TRBV5-8; D uncertain. The CDR3 spans 15 residues. The germline V gene has CDR1 SGHTS and CDR2 YDEGEE. The V gene lost 0 bases and the J gene lost 2 bases, with 9 bases spanning the gap. This chain's CDR3 is CASSLERWGNQPQHF. DNA for the CDR3: TGTGCCAGCAGCTTGGAGCGCTGGGGCAATCAGCCCCAGCATTTT.

The CDR3 protein is CASSQLPGGSYNEQFF. CDR3 nucleotides: TGTGCCAGCAGCCAACTACCGGGGGGTTCGTACAATGAGCAGTTCTTC. V is TRBV3-1 (or the pseudogene TRBV3-2) and J is TRBJ2-1; 7 nucleotides line up with TRBD2. V lost 2 bases, J lost 4 bases, and 8 bases stayed unmatched. Germline CDR1 reads LGHDT; CDR2 reads YNNKEL (reference sequence). This CDR3 spans 16 amino acids.

The V call is TRBV27, the J call TRBJ1-1; tentatively, D is TRBD1 (5 bases). The germline V gene encodes CDR1 MNHEY and CDR2 SMNVEV (reference sequence). The CDR3 is 15 amino acids. With 6 bases removed from V and 6 bases from J, the gap between germline ends came to 20 bases. The CDR3 sequence is CASRKQTPRGSEAFF. In DNA form, the CDR3 reads TGTGCCAGCAGAAAGCAGACCCCTCGGGGGTCTGAAGCTTTCTTT.

This chain uses TRBV10-2 with TRBJ2-3; a possible D gene is TRBD1 (6 bases). V was cut by 6 bases and J by 3 bases, with 16 bases left in between. CDR3 length: 15 amino acids. The germline CDR1 and CDR2 sequences are WSHSY and SAAADI. As DNA, the CDR3 is TGCGCCAGCAGAGAGAGACAGGCCGTAACAGATACGCAGTATTTT. Protein product: CASRERQAVTDTQYF.

This chain connects TRBV7-6 to TRBJ1-1; D is uncertain. Per germline, CDR1 SGHVS and CDR2 FNYEAQ. CDR3 length: 15 amino acids. V lost 1 base to trimming and J lost 6 bases, with 15 bases between them. CDR3 sequence reads: CASSLGRLAGAEAFF. CDR3 sequence (DNA): TGTGCCAGCAGCTTAGGGAGGTTGGCTGGGGCTGAAGCTTTCTTT.

The rearrangement uses TRBV30 and TRBJ2-3; 14 bases align to TRBD2. The CDR3 has 15 residues. Germline CDR1 is GTSNPN and CDR2 is SVGIG (reference sequence). The ends lost 5 bases at V and 9 bases at J; junction bases unmatched: 10. The CDR3 sequence is CAWGTSGGPWETQYF. In nucleotides, the CDR3 is TGTGCCTGGGGGACTAGCGGGGGCCCTTGGGAGACGCAGTATTTT. Together with reference TRBV30 and TRBJ2-3, the CDR3 gives the full variable domain: SQTIHQWPATLVQPVGSPLSLECTVEGTSNPNLYWYRQAAGRGLQLLFYSVGIGQISSEVPQNLSASRPQDRQFILSSKKLLLSDSGFYLCAWGTSGGPWETQYFGPGTRLTVL.

This rearrangement joins TRBV30 to TRBJ2-3; D perhaps matches TRBD1 (6 bases). This CDR3 has 15 amino acids. V was cut by 5 bases and J by 2 bases, with 17 bases left in between. Germline CDR1 and CDR2: GTSNPN and SVGIG (reference sequence). The CDR3 region has the DNA TGTGCCTGGGCCCCCGCTCCAGGGGACACAGATACGCAGTATTTT. Protein sequence: CAWAPAPGDTDTQYF.

The chain joins TRBV6-1 to TRBJ1-3, with 10 bases aligning to TRBD1. The CDR3 is made up of 17 amino acids. Germline CDR1 reads MNHNS; CDR2 reads SASEGT. J was trimmed by 4 bases and V by 1 base; bases with no gene match: 7. CDR3 loop: CASSEVPGQGTGNTIYF. CDR3 DNA sequence: TGTGCCAGCAGTGAAGTCCCGGGACAGGGGACAGGAAACACCATATATTTT.

The rearrangement uses TRBV9 and TRBJ2-2; D is unclear. V was shortened by 0 bases and J by 6 bases, with 6 bases between the two germline ends. The CDR3 runs 13 residues. Germline CDR1 reads SGDLS; CDR2 reads YYNGEE. The CDR3 protein is CASSVVQAGELFF. The CDR3 region has the DNA TGTGCCAGCAGCGTAGTCCAGGCCGGGGAGCTGTTTTTT.

This chain connects TRBV6-1 to TRBJ2-5; D is possibly TRBD2 (6 bases). The CDR3 spans 16 residues. Germline V gene sequence: CDR1 MNHNS, CDR2 SASEGT. V lost 0 bases and J 5 bases, leaving 16 bases between the germline ends. This CDR3 is CASSEAPSSVGETQYF. The CDR3 region has the DNA TGTGCCAGCAGTGAAGCTCCTTCTAGCGTTGGGGAGACCCAGTACTTC.

The chain links TRBV6-6 to TRBJ2-3, with D perhaps matching TRBD1 (6 bases). The ends were cut back, 6 bases at V and 3 bases at J, with 10 bases in the middle. The CDR3 loop spans 13 amino acids. CDR1 is MNHNY and CDR2 is SVGAGI in the germline V gene (reference sequence). In DNA form, the CDR3 reads TGTGCCAGCAGGGGGGCGAGGACAGATACGCAGTATTTT. This codes for CASRGARTDTQYF.

The chain is built from TRBV5-1 and TRBJ2-7; 13 nucleotides agree with TRBD2. The CDR3 runs to 16 residues. Germline values: CDR1 SGHRS, CDR2 YFSETQ. V was clipped by 7 bases and J by 1 base; unmatched bases: 8. As DNA, the CDR3 is TGCGCCAGCGAGCGAGGGACTAGCGGGAAATCCTACGAGCAGTACTTC. Its protein is CASERGTSGKSYEQYF.